These 28 T cell receptor beta chains came from one sample sequenced in a study of T-cell memory formation after mild COVID-19. One entry per CDR3 protein, called by TCRdb with MiXCR from the 5' RACE reads. Of roughly 480,000 distinct CDR3 sequences in the sample, 25% are singletons; the top ten hold under 15%. The specimen was PBMCs or a T cell subset sorted from them (not recorded which). The receptors were gathered from an adult woman who had mild COVID-19 (a few samples of this study predate the infection). Cell type and time point are not known.

This clonotype was found once. The genes are TRBV19 and TRBJ2-5; TRBD2 matches at 14 bases. The CDR3 runs 15 residues. CDR1 LNHDA and CDR2 SQIVND come from the germline V gene (reference sequence). The trim removed 7 bases at V and 5 bases at J, leaving 6 bases unmatched. As DNA, the CDR3 is TGTGCCAGTAAAAGGAGGACTAGCGGGAGGGAGACCCAGTACTTC. Its protein is CASKRRTSGRETQYF.

The V gene is TRBV12-3 or TRBV12-4, the J gene TRBJ2-2, with no clear D. The V and J ends lost 6 bases and 2 bases respectively, with 13 bases between them. The CDR3 runs to 15 residues. For the CDR3, the DNA is TGTGCCAGCAGCCAAATCAGTTTCAACACCGGGGAGCTGTTTTTT. Protein sequence: CASSQISFNTGELFF.

The chain uses TRBV19 and TRBJ1-2, with D unresolved. Germline V gene data show CDR1 as LNHDA and CDR2 as SQIVND (reference sequence). The V gene lost 1 base and the J gene lost 4 bases, with 16 bases spanning the gap. The length of the CDR3 is 16 residues. CDR3 DNA sequence: TGTGCCAGTAGTATAGCTTGGGGATCGGCTAGCTATGGCTACACCTTC. As protein: CASSIAWGSASYGYTF.

Only a few counts were recorded for this clonotype. The chain uses TRBV24-1 and TRBJ2-2, with 8 positions matching TRBD1. Germline CDR1 reads KGHDR; CDR2 reads SFDVKD. J was trimmed by 4 bases and V by 9 bases; bases with no gene match: 0. This CDR3 contains 12 residues. Here the CDR3 DNA reads TGTGCCACCGGACAGGGCACCGGGGAGCTGTTTTTT. It specifies CATGQGTGELFF.

This clonotype was detected only a few times. The V and J genes are TRBV7-2 and TRBJ2-7; D might be TRBD1 (5 bases). There are 14 residues in the CDR3. The V end was cut by 1 base, the J end by 3 bases, with 10 bases between. Germline V gives CDR1 SGHTA, CDR2 FQGNSA. The CDR3 reads CASSLEGLLYEQYF. DNA for the CDR3: TGTGCCAGCAGCTTAGAGGGGCTACTCTACGAGCAGTACTTC.

This clonotype has a count of ten or more. This chain links TRBV11-1 with TRBJ2-5; D is perhaps TRBD2 (6 bases). Germline CDR1 SGHAT, CDR2 FQDESV (reference sequence). The CDR3 is made up of 16 amino acids. V was shortened by 3 bases and J by 1 base, with 15 bases between the two germline ends. The CDR3 sequence: CASSFGGSWPQETQYF. CDR3 bases: TGTGCCAGCAGCTTCGGGGGATCCTGGCCCCAAGAGACCCAGTACTTC.

This chain's CDR3 is CASSSGTGFTEAFF. The CDR3 DNA reads TGTGCCAGCAGTTCCGGGACAGGGTTTACTGAAGCTTTCTTT. The chain recombines TRBV7-3 with TRBJ1-1; 9 bases agree with TRBD1. The CDR3 has 14 amino acids. Trimming at V came to 6 bases and at J to 5 bases, leaving 7 bases not matched to a gene. Germline CDR1 is SGHTA and CDR2 is FQGTGA.

The chain uses TRBV7-6 and TRBJ2-7; 12 bases fit TRBD2. Trimming at V came to 8 bases and at J to 7 bases, leaving 6 bases not matched to a gene. Germline V gene data show CDR1 as SGHVS and CDR2 as FNYEAQ. This CDR3 region has 13 residues. The CDR3 is CASGTSGLGEQYF. Here the CDR3 DNA reads TGTGCCAGCGGGACTAGCGGGCTGGGGGAGCAGTACTTC.

The genes are TRBV24-1 and TRBJ1-1, with a possible D match to TRBD1 (5 bases). Trimming took off 3 bases at V and 8 bases at J, with 12 bases between the two ends. The CDR3 spans 13 residues. Germline CDR1 is KGHDR and CDR2 is SFDVKD. CDR3 sequence reads: CATSDGDAGEAFF. The CDR3 DNA sequence: TGTGCCACCAGTGATGGGGACGCCGGAGAAGCTTTCTTT.

This clonotype has just a few counts. CDR3 DNA: TGTGCCAGCAGCCCCTGGGGGAGCTCTAGCACAGATACGCAGTATTTT. Residues: CASSPWGSSSTDTQYF. The rearrangement uses TRBV3-1 and TRBJ2-3, with D tentatively TRBD1 or TRBD2 (5 bases each). The CDR3 consists of 16 residues. CDR1 and CDR2 (germline): LGHDT, YNNKEL (reference sequence). Trimming removed 4 bases from V and 0 bases from J, with 14 bases in between.

The chain joins TRBV20-1 to TRBJ1-1; 11 nucleotides match TRBD1. J was trimmed by 2 bases and V by 5 bases; bases with no gene match: 10. CDR3 size: 16 residues. Germline CDR1 reads DFQATT; CDR2 reads SNEGSKA (reference sequence). The CDR3 region is CSAGQGAKGINTEAFF. The CDR3, as DNA: TGCAGTGCTGGACAGGGGGCGAAGGGGATAAACACTGAAGCTTTCTTT.

This clonotype was counted only a few times. This CDR3 is CASSQETTGSYEQYF. CDR3 nucleotides: TGCGCCAGCAGCCAAGAAACGACAGGGAGCTACGAGCAGTACTTC. This chain uses TRBV4-1 with TRBJ2-7; 7 positions agree with TRBD1. J lost 3 bases, V lost 0 bases, and 5 bases had no gene match. This CDR3 is 15 amino acids long. Germline values: CDR1 MGHRA, CDR2 YSYEKL.

This clonotype appeared once. The CDR3 loop is CASSEATDTQYF. CDR3 DNA: TGCGCCAGCAGCGAGGCCACAGATACGCAGTATTTT. The rearrangement links TRBV5-1 to TRBJ2-3; D not resolved. V was trimmed by 4 bases and J by 2 bases, leaving 5 bases between them. Germline CDR1 is SGHRS and CDR2 is YFSETQ. The CDR3 is 12 amino acids.

This clonotype showed up just a few times. This chain links TRBV24-1 with TRBJ1-6; D may be TRBD1 (6 bases). Germline-derived CDR1 and CDR2 are KGHDR and SFDVKD. The CDR3 has 13 amino acids. The V end lost 12 bases, the J end lost 7 bases, and 15 bases lay between the germline ends. The DNA for the CDR3 is TGTGCCGCTCACAGGGACTTGAATTCACCCCTCCACTTT. Residues: CAAHRDLNSPLHF.

This clonotype has a count of ten or more. The genes are TRBV7-9 and TRBJ2-5, with D unclear. The CDR3 runs 16 residues. The V gene's germline CDR1 is SEHNR and CDR2 FQNEAQ (reference sequence). V lost 5 bases and J 1 base, leaving 17 bases between the germline ends. The CDR3: CASSPLLGLIQETQYF. In DNA form, the CDR3 reads TGTGCCAGCAGCCCCTTGCTAGGGCTAATCCAAGAGACCCAGTACTTC.

The chain uses TRBV19 and TRBJ2-3, with 8 bases aligning to TRBD1. Germline V gene lookup returns CDR1 LNHDA and CDR2 SQIVND (reference sequence). Trimming at V came to 7 bases and at J to 1 base, leaving 4 bases not matched to a gene. The CDR3 contains 14 residues. CDR3: CASNDRGGTDTQYF. DNA for the CDR3: TGTGCCAGTAATGACAGGGGAGGCACAGATACGCAGTATTTT.

This clonotype was picked up a small number of times. The chain couples TRBV7-9 to TRBJ2-5; 11 positions agree with TRBD1. Germline CDR1 SEHNR, CDR2 FQNEAQ (reference sequence). The CDR3 consists of 15 residues. V shed 5 bases and J 2 bases; nucleotides not matched to a gene: 4. The CDR3 DNA reads TGTGCCAGCAGCCCGCGGGACAGGGGGCAAGAGACCCAGTACTTC. Protein product: CASSPRDRGQETQYF.

This clonotype has more than one count but fewer than ten. V and J are TRBV7-3 and TRBJ2-3; D may be TRBD2 (6 bases). The CDR3 is 14 residues long. V lost 5 bases and J 6 bases, leaving 15 bases between the germline ends. Germline CDR1 SGHTA, CDR2 FQGTGA. DNA of the CDR3: TGTGCCAGCAGCCTAAGGGACTCCGCGGATACGCAGTATTTT. Amino acids: CASSLRDSADTQYF.

V gene TRBV20-1 combines with J gene TRBJ2-7, with 9 bases that match TRBD1. Germline values: CDR1 DFQATT, CDR2 SNEGSKA (reference sequence). This CDR3 is 14 amino acids long. The V gene end was trimmed by 0 bases and the J gene end by 10 bases; junction bases not matched to a gene: 10. CDR3 residues: CSAREGRDRELQYF. DNA for the CDR3: TGCAGTGCTAGAGAGGGCCGGGACAGGGAGCTTCAGTACTTC.

The V call is TRBV11-2, the J call TRBJ1-2; D is possibly TRBD1 (5 bases). Germline CDR1 and CDR2: SGHAT and FQNNGV. The CDR3 totals 15 residues. The V and J ends lost 2 bases and 3 bases respectively, with 13 bases between them. The CDR3 bases are TGTGCCAGCAGCTTACAGGGTGACCCCTACTATGGCTACACCTTC. Amino acids: CASSLQGDPYYGYTF.

The rearrangement joins TRBV12-5 to TRBJ2-7; D unclear. The CDR3 covers 12 residues. Germline CDR1 reads LGHNT; CDR2 reads FRNRAP. Trimming left V 1 base short and J 4 bases short, with 5 bases between. The CDR3 loop is CASGLAPYEQYF. CDR3 sequence (DNA): TGTGCTAGTGGTTTGGCACCGTACGAGCAGTACTTC. Drawing the rest from reference TRBV12-5 and TRBJ2-7, the complete variable domain is DARVTQTPRHKVTEMGQEVTMRCQPILGHNTVFWYRQTMMQGLELLAYFRNRAPLDDSGMPKDRFSAEMPDATLATLKIQPSEPRDSAVYFCASGLAPYEQYFGPGTRLTVT.

The rearrangement uses TRBV5-4 and TRBJ2-3; 11 bases line up with TRBD2. The V and J ends lost 2 bases and 0 bases, in that order; junction bases with no gene match: 5. CDR1 is SGHNT, CDR2 YYREEE, per germline (reference sequence). The CDR3 sequence is 17 residues long. DNA of the CDR3: TGTGCCAGCAGCTTCGGTAGCGGGGGGGCGAGCACAGATACGCAGTATTTT. Translation gives CASSFGSGGASTDTQYF.

The chain is built from TRBV4-3 and TRBJ2-4, with D hard to call. The CDR3 length is 18 residues. Deletions cut 0 bases from V and 0 bases from J, with 15 bases between. CDR1 LGHNA and CDR2 YSLEER come from the germline V gene. The CDR3 loop is CASSQDWSTELAKNIQYF. In DNA, the CDR3 is TGCGCCAGCAGCCAAGATTGGAGTACAGAACTAGCCAAAAACATTCAGTACTTC.

The V and J genes are TRBV9 and TRBJ2-7, with D possibly being TRBD1 (7 bases). Trimming cost V 7 bases and J 4 bases, with 21 bases left between them. Germline V gene lookup returns CDR1 SGDLS and CDR2 YYNGEE. The CDR3 totals 15 residues. CDR3 amino acids: CASAVGGQGGYEQYF. CDR3 DNA sequence: TGTGCCAGCGCAGTCGGAGGCCAGGGGGGTTACGAGCAGTACTTC.

The rearrangement joins TRBV3-1 to TRBJ2-7; tentatively, D is TRBD1 (5 bases). Germline assignment: CDR1 LGHDT and CDR2 YNNKEL (reference sequence). This CDR3 is 15 amino acids long. The V end was cut by 0 bases, the J end by 6 bases, with 15 bases between. CDR3 amino acids: CASSQDGHPGSEQYF. CDR3 sequence (DNA): TGTGCCAGCAGCCAAGATGGACATCCCGGCAGCGAGCAGTACTTC.

The chain links TRBV9 to TRBJ1-1; tentatively, D is TRBD1 (6 bases). This CDR3 comprises 15 residues. CDR1 and CDR2 (germline): SGDLS, YYNGEE. Trimming pared 3 bases from V and 4 bases from J, leaving 16 bases between. The CDR3 sequence is CASSAQDKGGTEAFF. In DNA, the CDR3 is TGTGCCAGCAGCGCCCAAGATAAAGGGGGCACTGAAGCTTTCTTT.

This clonotype has a handful of counts. The J gene is TRBJ1-3, the V gene TRBV20-1; the D is unclear. Germline lookup yields CDR1 DFQATT and CDR2 SNEGSKA (reference sequence). Trimming pared 5 bases from V and 4 bases from J, leaving 9 bases between. CDR3 length equals 12 residues. The CDR3 region is CSAAGPGNTIYF. CDR3 nucleotide sequence: TGCAGTGCTGCTGGGCCCGGAAACACCATATATTTT.

DNA for the CDR3: TGTGCCAGCAGCGTAGCCGGGGGTCCCTCCTACGAGCAGTACTTC. It translates to CASSVAGGPSYEQYF. J is TRBJ2-7 and V is TRBV9; TRBD2 is a possible D gene (6 bases). Trimming stripped 0 bases from V and 0 bases from J, with 10 bases between. The CDR3 totals 15 residues. Germline CDR1 is SGDLS and CDR2 is YYNGEE.